The 8 T cell receptor beta chains presented below share a single source sample, sequenced in a study of blood T cell repertoires in COVID-19. Here immunoSEQ multiplex PCR was the method, and the copy in TCRdb shows in-frame clones only, minus some. This sample has 30,000 to 40,000 clones, with around 80% found just once. Sequenced sample: peripheral blood. Receptors originate from a man aged 55 to 70 with COVID-19, enrolled during active disease.

This chain links TRBV2 with TRBJ1-1, with 8 bases aligning to TRBD1. The CDR3 is 14 amino acids. The junction had 6 bases not matched to a gene; V was cut back by 8 bases and J by 1 base. Per the germline V gene, CDR1 is SNHLY and CDR2 is FYNNEI. The CDR3 region is CASVSGQANTEAFF. CDR3 bases: TGTGCCAGCGTGTCGGGACAGGCGAACACTGAAGCTTTCTTT.

The chain joins TRBV27 to TRBJ2-7; 7 nucleotides line up with TRBD2. Germline CDR1 is MNHEY and CDR2 is SMNVEV (reference sequence). V was pared by 5 bases and J by 4 bases, with 5 bases of the junction left unmatched. This CDR3 is 13 amino acids long. CDR3 DNA sequence: TGTGCCAGCAGTCGGCTAGCGGATTACGAGCAGTACTTC. It is translated as CASSRLADYEQYF.

The rearrangement links TRBV30 to TRBJ1-5; D may be TRBD1 (6 bases). Germline V lookup: CDR1 GTSNPN, CDR2 SVGIG (reference sequence). Trimming left V 0 bases short and J 3 bases short, with 12 bases between. The CDR3 length is 15 residues. CDR3 DNA: TGTGCCTGGAGTGTTCTGGACAGCCACAATCAGCCCCAGCATTTT. Its protein is CAWSVLDSHNQPQHF. The full variable domain, completed using reference TRBV30 and TRBJ1-5, is SQTIHQWPATLVQPVGSPLSLECTVEGTSNPNLYWYRQAAGRGLQLLFYSVGIGQISSEVPQNLSASRPQDRQFILSSKKLLLSDSGFYLCAWSVLDSHNQPQHFGDGTRLSIL.

This clone was counted between two and nine times. The gene calls are TRBV6-4 and TRBJ2-7, with 7 bases fitting TRBD1. The germline V gene encodes CDR1 MRHNA and CDR2 SNTAGT. The CDR3 is 14 amino acids. V lost 8 bases and J lost 3; bases outside the gene matches: 10. CDR3 DNA sequence: TGTGCCAGCCATACAGGGGCAGGAAGCTACGAGCAGTACTTC. Amino acid sequence: CASHTGAGSYEQYF.

The chain has TRBV5-1 and TRBJ1-6; D ambiguous. Germline CDR1 SGHRS, CDR2 YFSETQ. Trimming stripped 0 bases from V and 7 bases from J, with 11 bases between. CDR3 length: 15 amino acids. The CDR3 DNA follows: TGCGCCAGCAGCTTGGCACAGAATGAAAATTCACCCCTCCACTTT. It specifies CASSLAQNENSPLHF.

The gene calls are TRBV5-1 and TRBJ2-2; 14 bases map to TRBD2. The CDR3 totals 19 residues. V was pared by 4 bases and J by 2 bases, with 10 bases of the junction left unmatched. The germline V gene has CDR1 SGHRS and CDR2 YFSETQ. This chain's CDR3 is CASSKLPGLAGVNTGELFF. CDR3 coding DNA: TGCGCCAGCAGCAAATTACCGGGACTAGCGGGAGTTAACACCGGGGAGCTGTTTTTT.

The genes are TRBV10-3 and TRBJ2-5, with D maybe TRBD1 (6 bases). The CDR3 is 15 residues long. Germline loops: CDR1 ENHRY, CDR2 SYGVKD. The V end lost 3 bases, the J end lost 3 bases, and 14 bases lay between the germline ends. The CDR3 loop reads CAISELTGPEETQYF. Written as DNA, the CDR3 is TGTGCCATCAGTGAACTCACAGGGCCCGAAGAGACCCAGTACTTC.

This clone was recorded once. J is TRBJ1-5 and V is TRBV6-1; TRBD1 matches at 11 bases. Germline-derived CDR1 and CDR2 are MNHNS and SASEGT. Trimming cost V 6 bases and J 6 bases; bases outside gene matches: 7. This CDR3 is built from 15 residues. CDR3 in DNA: TGTGCCAGCAGCTGGACCGGGACAGGGGGTCAGCCCCAGCATTTT. Translated, it gives CASSWTGTGGQPQHF.